Listed below are T cell receptor beta chains from one sample, sequenced in a study of T cells in Graves' hyperthyroidism and ophthalmopathy. TCRdb recomputed calls from the multiplex PCR reads with MiXCR, one row per CDR3 protein. Altogether about half a million distinct CDR3 sequences are present, roughly a sixth being singletons, with the ten largest covering around 32%. Material for sequencing was blood. These receptor sequences come from a woman younger than 45 with Graves' ophthalmopathy. CDR3s include the opening cysteine and the closing phenylalanine or tryptophan. A D gene is named only where the DNA matches it firmly. The size entry is marked missing in some rows and otherwise reads once, few, many or a size class.

-,-,TRBV7-9,TRBJ1-1,TGTGCCAGCCGCACAGGTCCGAACACTGAAGCTTTCTTT,CASRTGPNTEAFF
TRBD2,many,TRBV28,TRBJ2-5,TGTGCCACCGGCCGTGGGACTAGCGGGACCCAGTACTTC,CATGRGTSGTQYF
-,many,TRBV7-2,TRBJ2-7,TGTGCCAGCAGCTTAGGGTCCCTCTACGAGCAGTACTTC,CASSLGSLYEQYF
TRBD2,many,TRBV6-5,TRBJ2-3,TGTGCCAGCAGTTACTCTGGCGGGGGGGGCACAGATACGCAGTATTTT,CASSYSGGGGTDTQYF
TRBD1,few,TRBV27,TRBJ2-7,TGTGCCAGCAGTGTAACAGGGGGCTACGAGCAGTACTTC,CASSVTGGYEQYF
-,many,TRBV11-2,TRBJ1-6,TGTGCCAGCAGCTTAGGGAGACTTGGTCGGTATAATTCACCCCTCCACTTT,CASSLGRLGRYNSPLHF
TRBD2,few,TRBV5-5,TRBJ2-1,TGTGCCAGCAGCTTGGGGACTAGCGGGGGAGGCGATGAGCAGTTCTTC,CASSLGTSGGGDEQFF
-,few,TRBV9,TRBJ1-1,TGTGCCAGCAGCCAACCTGATACGGGTTCGCACACTGAAGCTTTCTTT,CASSQPDTGSHTEAFF
-,-,TRBV29-1,TRBJ2-3,TGCAGCGTTGGTGCGCGCCTCACAGATACGCAGTATTTT,CSVGARLTDTQYF
-,many,TRBV5-8,TRBJ1-1,TGTGCCAGCAGCCCGCGTCTAATAGTGAACACTGAAGCTTTCTTT,CASSPRLIVNTEAFF
-,many,TRBV3-1,TRBJ2-7,TGTGCCAGCAGCCAAGTATTGGGCGGGCCCTCCTACGAGCAGTACTTC,CASSQVLGGPSYEQYF
-,many,TRBV30,TRBJ2-1,TGTGCCTGGATAAAAGCCCAGAGCTCCTACAATGAGCAGTTCTTC,CAWIKAQSSYNEQFF
-,many,TRBV11-2,TRBJ1-6,TGTGCCAGCAGCCTTAGTGAGCAGAGCTCCTATAATTCACCCCTCCACTTT,CASSLSEQSSYNSPLHF
TRBD1,-,TRBV6-2/TRBV6-3,TRBJ2-7,TGTGCCAGCACCGACAGGGGAGCGCTATCCTACGAGCAGTACTTC,CASTDRGALSYEQYF
-,many,TRBV7-2,TRBJ2-1,TGTGCCAGCAGCTTGGGCAGGGAATACAATGAGCAGTTCTTC,CASSLGREYNEQFF
-,many,TRBV20-1,TRBJ2-5,TGCAGTGCTCCGCAGACGGGGCAAGAGACCCAGTACTTC,CSAPQTGQETQYF
-,many,TRBV12-3/TRBV12-4,TRBJ2-5,TGTGCCAGCAGCTTCGGCCTAGGACAAGAGACCCAGTACTTC,CASSFGLGQETQYF
TRBD1,-,TRBV5-1,TRBJ2-7,TGCGCCAGCAGCCTGGGGACAGGACCTGCGGGTGAGCAGTACTTC,CASSLGTGPAGEQYF
-,many,TRBV3-1,TRBJ1-2,TGTGCCAGCAGCCAAGGCGGTCCATCGTCCTATGGCTACACCTTC,CASSQGGPSSYGYTF
-,-,TRBV6-2/TRBV6-3,TRBJ2-2,TGTGCCAGCAGCAAAAGAAAGGTGAACACCGGGGAGCTGTTTTTT,CASSKRKVNTGELFF
-,many,TRBV3-1,TRBJ1-5,TGTGCCAGCAGCCAAGGTAAGGGGGGCAATCAGCCCCAGCATTTT,CASSQGKGGNQPQHF
TRBD2,many,TRBV2,TRBJ2-7,TGTGCCAGCACCCCGGGAGGGGGGTTCTACGAGCAGTACTTC,CASTPGGGFYEQYF
-,few,TRBV29-1,TRBJ2-7,TGCAGCGCCGCCGCGGGGAGCGGCTACGAGCAGTACTTC,CSAAAGSGYEQYF
-,few,TRBV6-9,TRBJ2-7,TGTGCCAGCAGTTACGATGTCGGCGCCTACGAGCAGTACTTC,CASSYDVGAYEQYF
TRBD1,many,TRBV2,TRBJ2-3,TGTGCCAGCAGTGGGACAGGGAAGAATACGCAGTATTTT,CASSGTGKNTQYF
-,many,TRBV7-2,TRBJ2-1,TGTGCCAGCAGCTTGTATTCAGGGTATGAGCAGTTCTTC,CASSLYSGYEQFF
TRBD2,-,TRBV6-2/TRBV6-3,TRBJ2-7,TGTGCCAGCAGTTACGAAATAGCGGGAGGGAGGCTCGAGCAGTACTTC,CASSYEIAGGRLEQYF
-,once,TRBV25-1,TRBJ1-4,TGTGCCAGCAGTGAAGGGGGAGGAGGGGCTAATGAAAAACTGTTTTTT,CASSEGGGGANEKLFF
TRBD2,many,TRBV5-1,TRBJ2-1,TGCGCCAGCAGCGACATTTCTAGCGGGAGGGATGAGCAGTTCTTC,CASSDISSGRDEQFF
TRBD2,-,TRBV7-2,TRBJ2-3,TGTGCCAGCAGCTTAGATGGAGCGGGGAGCGCAGATACGCAGTATTTT,CASSLDGAGSADTQYF
-,many,TRBV12-3/TRBV12-4,TRBJ2-3,TGTGCCAGCAGTTCGCGGACTTTCCCAGATACGCAGTATTTT,CASSSRTFPDTQYF
-,many,TRBV20-1,TRBJ2-3,TGCAGTGCTCCCCGACAGGACGGGACAGATACGCAGTATTTT,CSAPRQDGTDTQYF
-,-,TRBV7-3,TRBJ1-5,TGTGCCAGCAGCTTAAATAGTCGGGGCCCCCAGCATTTT,CASSLNSRGPQHF
-,many,TRBV28,TRBJ1-1,TGTGCCAGCAGTTTCGGAGCGAACACTGAAGCTTTCTTT,CASSFGANTEAFF
-,-,TRBV9,TRBJ2-6,TGTGCCAGCAGCTCCGATGTCTGGCGTTCTGGGGCCAACGTCCTGACTTTC,CASSSDVWRSGANVLTF
TRBD2,few,TRBV5-1,TRBJ2-7,TGCGCCAGCAGTCCGGGGGGAGCTAGCCGAGATTACGAGCAGTACTTC,CASSPGGASRDYEQYF
TRBD2,many,TRBV20-1,TRBJ2-1,TGCAGTGCTAGCACTAGCGGGAGTTATGGTATGGTCTATGAGCAGTTCTTC,CSASTSGSYGMVYEQFF
-,-,TRBV19,TRBJ2-5,TGTGCCAGTAGTAGCTCGGGGGTCGGGCAAGAGACCCAGTACTTC,CASSSSGVGQETQYF
-,many,TRBV11-2,TRBJ2-1,TGTGCCAGCAGCTTAGGACAGAAATACAATGAGCAGTTCTTC,CASSLGQKYNEQFF
-,-,TRBV29-1,TRBJ1-2,TGCAGCGTTGAACAGGCCATGGGCTACACCTTC,CSVEQAMGYTF
TRBD1,-,TRBV6-1,TRBJ2-1,TGTGCCAGCAGCTCGACAGGGGGAAGAATGGTTGAGCAGTTCTTC,CASSSTGGRMVEQFF
-,-,TRBV29-1,TRBJ2-1,TGCAGCGTTGTAAGCATTGAGCAGTTCTTC,CSVVSIEQFF